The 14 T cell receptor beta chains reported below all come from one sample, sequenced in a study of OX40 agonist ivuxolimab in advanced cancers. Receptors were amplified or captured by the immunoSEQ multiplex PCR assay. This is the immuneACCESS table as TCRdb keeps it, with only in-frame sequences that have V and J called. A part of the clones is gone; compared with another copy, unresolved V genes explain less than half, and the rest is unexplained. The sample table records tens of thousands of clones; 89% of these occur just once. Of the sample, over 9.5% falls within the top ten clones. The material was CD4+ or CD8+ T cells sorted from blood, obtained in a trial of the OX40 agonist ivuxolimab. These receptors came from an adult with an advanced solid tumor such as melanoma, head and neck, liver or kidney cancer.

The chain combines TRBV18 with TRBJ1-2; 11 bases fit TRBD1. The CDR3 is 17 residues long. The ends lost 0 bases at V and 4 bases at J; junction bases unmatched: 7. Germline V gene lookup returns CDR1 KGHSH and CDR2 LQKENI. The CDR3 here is CASSPPSGTGGIYGYTF. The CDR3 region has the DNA TGTGCCAGCTCACCACCGTCCGGGACAGGGGGTATCTATGGCTACACCTTC.

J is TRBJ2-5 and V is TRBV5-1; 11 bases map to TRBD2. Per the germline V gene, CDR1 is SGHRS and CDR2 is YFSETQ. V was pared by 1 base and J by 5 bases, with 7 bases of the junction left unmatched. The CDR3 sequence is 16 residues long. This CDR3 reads CASSLSIAGGPETQYF. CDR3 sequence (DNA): TGCGCCAGCAGCTTGTCGATAGCGGGAGGGCCTGAGACCCAGTACTTC.

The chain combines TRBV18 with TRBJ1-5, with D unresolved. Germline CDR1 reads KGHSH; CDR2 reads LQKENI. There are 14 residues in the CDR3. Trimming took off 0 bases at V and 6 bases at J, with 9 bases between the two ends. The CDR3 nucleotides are TGTGCCAGCTCACCACCGGAGGGATTTCAGCCCCAGCATTTT. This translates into CASSPPEGFQPQHF.

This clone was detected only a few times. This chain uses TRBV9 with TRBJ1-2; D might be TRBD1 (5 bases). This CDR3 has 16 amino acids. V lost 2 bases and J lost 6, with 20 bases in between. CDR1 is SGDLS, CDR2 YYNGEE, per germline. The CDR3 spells CASSVTPEGIENGYTF. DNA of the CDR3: TGTGCCAGCAGCGTCACCCCGGAGGGGATAGAAAATGGCTACACCTTC.

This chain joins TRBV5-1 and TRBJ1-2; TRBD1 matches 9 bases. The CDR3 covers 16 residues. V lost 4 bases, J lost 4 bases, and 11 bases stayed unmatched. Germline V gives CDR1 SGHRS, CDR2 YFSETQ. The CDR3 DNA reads TGCGCCAGCAGCACCGGACAGGGGCTACTTTCCTATGGCTACACCTTC. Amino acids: CASSTGQGLLSYGYTF.

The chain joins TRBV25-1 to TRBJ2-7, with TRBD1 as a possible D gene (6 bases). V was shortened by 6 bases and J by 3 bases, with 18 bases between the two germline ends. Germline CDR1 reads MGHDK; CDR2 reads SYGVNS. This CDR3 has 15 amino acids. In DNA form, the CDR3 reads TGTGCCAGCAGAAAAGGGGGACGTGACTTCTACGAGCAGTACTTC. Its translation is CASRKGGRDFYEQYF.

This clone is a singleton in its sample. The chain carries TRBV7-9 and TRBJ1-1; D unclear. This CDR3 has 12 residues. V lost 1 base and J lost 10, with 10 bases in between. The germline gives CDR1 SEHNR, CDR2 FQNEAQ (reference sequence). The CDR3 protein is CASSLGFGIAFF. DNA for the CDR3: TGTGCCAGCAGCTTAGGGTTCGGGATAGCTTTCTTT.

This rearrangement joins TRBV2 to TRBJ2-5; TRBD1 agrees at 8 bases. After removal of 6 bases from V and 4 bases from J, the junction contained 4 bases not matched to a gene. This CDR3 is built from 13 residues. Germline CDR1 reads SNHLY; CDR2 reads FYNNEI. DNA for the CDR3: TGTGCCAGCAGCGACAGGGGACGAGAGACCCAGTACTTC. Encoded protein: CASSDRGRETQYF.

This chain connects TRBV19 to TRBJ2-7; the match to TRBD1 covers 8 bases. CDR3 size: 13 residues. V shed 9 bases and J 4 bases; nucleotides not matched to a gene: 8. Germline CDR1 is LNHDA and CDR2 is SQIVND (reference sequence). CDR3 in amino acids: CARGQGHRYEQYF. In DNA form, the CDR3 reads TGTGCCAGAGGACAGGGTCATAGGTACGAGCAGTACTTC.

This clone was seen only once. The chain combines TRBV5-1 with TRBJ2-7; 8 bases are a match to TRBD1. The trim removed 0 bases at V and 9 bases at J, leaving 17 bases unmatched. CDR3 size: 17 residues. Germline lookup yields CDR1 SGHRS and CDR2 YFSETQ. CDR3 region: CASSLAPFTGGKLRQYF. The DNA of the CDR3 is TGCGCCAGCAGCTTGGCTCCCTTTACAGGGGGGAAATTAAGGCAGTACTTC.

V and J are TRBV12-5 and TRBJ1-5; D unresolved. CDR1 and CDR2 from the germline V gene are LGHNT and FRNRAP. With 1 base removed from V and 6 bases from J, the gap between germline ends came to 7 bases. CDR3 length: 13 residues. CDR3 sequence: CASGLDGVQPQHF. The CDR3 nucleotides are TGTGCTAGTGGTTTGGATGGGGTTCAGCCCCAGCATTTT.

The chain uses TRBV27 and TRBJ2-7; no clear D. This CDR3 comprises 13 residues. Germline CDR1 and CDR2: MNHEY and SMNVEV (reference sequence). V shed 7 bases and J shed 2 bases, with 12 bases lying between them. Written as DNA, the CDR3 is TGTGCCAGCACCCGCGCCGGCGCCTACGAGCAGTACTTC. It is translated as CASTRAGAYEQYF.

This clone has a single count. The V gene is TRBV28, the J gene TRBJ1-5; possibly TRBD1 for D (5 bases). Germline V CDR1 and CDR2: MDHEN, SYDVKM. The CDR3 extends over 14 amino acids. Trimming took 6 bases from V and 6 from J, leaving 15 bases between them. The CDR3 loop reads CASRAGRVGQPQHF. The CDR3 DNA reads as TGTGCCAGCAGAGCAGGGAGAGTTGGTCAGCCCCAGCATTTT.

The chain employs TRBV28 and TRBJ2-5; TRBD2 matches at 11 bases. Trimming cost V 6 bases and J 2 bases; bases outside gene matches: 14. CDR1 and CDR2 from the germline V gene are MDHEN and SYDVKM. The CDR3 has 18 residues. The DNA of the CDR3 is TGTGCCAGCAGAGAAATAGGGCTAGCGGGAGGTATTCAAGAGACCCAGTACTTC. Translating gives CASREIGLAGGIQETQYF.